The 29 T cell receptor beta chains below were found in one sample sequenced in a study of blood T cell repertoires in COVID-19. This table comes from immunoSEQ multiplex PCR, and its TCRdb copy is limited to in-frame clones, with some not included. Among 26,000 or so clones listed, 87% were seen once. The source material was peripheral blood. The source of these receptors is a man in his fifties or sixties with active COVID-19.

The gene calls are TRBV11-2 and TRBJ2-5; D might be TRBD2 (6 bases). The CDR3 is made up of 13 amino acids. The V end was cut by 3 bases, the J end by 5 bases, with 10 bases between. Germline loops: CDR1 SGHAT, CDR2 FQNNGV. The CDR3 DNA sequence: TGTGCCAGCAGCTTGGGGGGTGTTGAGACCCAGTACTTC. This translates into CASSLGGVETQYF.

The chain uses TRBV7-9 and TRBJ2-7; TRBD1 matches 7 bases. Germline CDR1 reads SEHNR; CDR2 reads FQNEAQ (reference sequence). The CDR3 covers 13 residues. With 5 bases clipped from V and 4 bases from J, the junction kept 5 bases outside the gene matches. CDR3 protein: CASSQGVPYEQYF. The DNA of the CDR3 is TGTGCCAGCAGCCAGGGGGTCCCTTACGAGCAGTACTTC.

The V call is TRBV2, the J call TRBJ1-5; D might be TRBD1 (5 bases). The CDR3 length is 17 residues. The germline gives CDR1 SNHLY, CDR2 FYNNEI. Trimming stripped 2 bases from V and 3 bases from J, with 17 bases between. The CDR3 is CASSESWTRVFNQPQHF. CDR3 in DNA: TGTGCCAGCAGTGAAAGTTGGACAAGGGTTTTCAATCAGCCCCAGCATTTT.

This clone was counted a single time. The rearrangement uses TRBV27 and TRBJ1-1; D might be TRBD1 (5 bases). Trimming cost V 5 bases and J 5 bases, with 12 bases left between them. Germline V gene sequence: CDR1 MNHEY, CDR2 SMNVEV (reference sequence). The CDR3 length is 13 residues. The DNA for the CDR3 is TGTGCCAGCAGTCTCCAGGGCTGGACTGAAGCTTTCTTT. It codes for CASSLQGWTEAFF.

The rearrangement links TRBV9 to TRBJ2-7; 7 nucleotides align to TRBD1. Germline CDR1 reads SGDLS; CDR2 reads YYNGEE. Germline trimming cut 4 bases from V and 2 bases from J; bases unmatched to any gene: 6. This CDR3 contains 14 residues. The CDR3, as DNA: TGTGCCAGCAGCCCTACAGGGGTAACCTACGAGCAGTACTTC. Its translation is CASSPTGVTYEQYF.

The rearrangement uses TRBV20-1 and TRBJ1-3; D call uncertain. V lost 0 bases, J lost 8 bases, and 5 bases lay in between. CDR3 size: 11 residues. The V gene's germline CDR1 is DFQATT and CDR2 SNEGSKA (reference sequence). CDR3 in amino acids: CSARDRYTIYF. In DNA form, the CDR3 reads TGCAGTGCTAGAGATCGTTACACCATATATTTT.

This clone was recorded once. Other DNA sequences in the same sample also yield this CDR3. CDR3 DNA sequence: TGCGCCAGCAGCTTGCCTAGTCCGAACACTGAAGCTTTCTTT. Translating gives CASSLPSPNTEAFF. This chain joins TRBV5-1 and TRBJ1-1; D is ambiguous. Germline V CDR1 and CDR2: SGHRS, YFSETQ. V was cut by 1 base and J by 1 base, with 8 bases left in between. The CDR3 extends over 14 amino acids.

This clone was counted between two and nine times. V is TRBV27 and J is TRBJ1-1; D gene unclear. V was pared by 8 bases and J by 1 base, with 17 bases between. The CDR3 loop spans 15 amino acids. Germline CDR1 reads MNHEY; CDR2 reads SMNVEV (reference sequence). In DNA, the CDR3 is TGTGCCAGCTCCCCTTACAATTCTTGGAACACTGAAGCTTTCTTT. It codes for CASSPYNSWNTEAFF.

This rearrangement joins TRBV19 to TRBJ2-1; maybe TRBD1 (5 bases). The CDR3 runs 15 residues. Germline-derived CDR1 and CDR2 are LNHDA and SQIVND (reference sequence). V lost 4 bases, J lost 2 bases, and 12 bases lay in between. CDR3 sequence (DNA): TGTGCCAGTAGTAACTTCCAGGGCCCCTACAATGAGCAGTTCTTC. Translated, it gives CASSNFQGPYNEQFF.

J is TRBJ1-5 and V is TRBV2, with 8 nucleotides matching TRBD1. In germline, CDR1 is SNHLY, CDR2 FYNNEI. V lost 2 bases to trimming and J lost 9 bases; unmatched junction nucleotides: 9. The CDR3 contains 15 residues. CDR3 bases: TGTGCCAGCAGTGAATCCGGACAGGGTAGGAGGCCCCAGCATTTT. Translation: CASSESGQGRRPQHF.

V usage is TRBV5-1 and J usage is TRBJ2-3, with 9 bases fitting TRBD2. CDR1 is SGHRS and CDR2 is YFSETQ in the germline V gene. There are 19 residues in the CDR3. V dropped 0 bases and J dropped 2; count of bases not matched to a gene: 13. CDR3 region: CASSLGRGGAQYATDTQYF. The CDR3 nucleotides read TGCGCCAGCAGCTTGGGTCGCGGGGGGGCCCAGTATGCCACAGATACGCAGTATTTT.

The chain links TRBV2 to TRBJ2-7, with 7 bases that match TRBD1. The V segment lost 7 bases and the J segment 3 bases; nucleotides outside the gene matches: 3. The CDR3 covers 12 residues. Germline lookup yields CDR1 SNHLY and CDR2 FYNNEI. The CDR3 loop is CASTRDSYEQYF. CDR3 sequence (DNA): TGTGCCAGCACTCGGGACAGCTACGAGCAGTACTTC.

The V gene is TRBV7-9, the J gene TRBJ1-4; 7 bases are shared with TRBD1. The V gene end was trimmed by 3 bases and the J gene end by 0 bases; junction bases not matched to a gene: 10. The CDR3 covers 18 residues. Germline V gives CDR1 SEHNR, CDR2 FQNEAQ (reference sequence). DNA of the CDR3: TGTGCCAGCAGCTTTTTTCAGGGGGGCAGGGCAACTAATGAAAAACTGTTTTTT. Translating it yields CASSFFQGGRATNEKLFF.

V and J are TRBV14 and TRBJ2-5; 8 bases are shared with TRBD1. CDR3 length: 14 amino acids. The germline V gene encodes CDR1 SGHDN and CDR2 FVKESK. V was pared by 4 bases and J by 2 bases, with 3 bases of the junction left unmatched. The CDR3 loop reads CASSRWTGQETQYF. The DNA of the CDR3 is TGTGCCAGCAGCCGATGGACAGGGCAAGAGACCCAGTACTTC.

The genes are TRBV7-3 and TRBJ2-1, with 9 bases identical to TRBD1. J was trimmed by 4 bases and V by 5 bases; bases with no gene match: 6. Germline assignment: CDR1 SGHTA and CDR2 FQGTGA. The length of the CDR3 is 15 residues. The CDR3 nucleotides are TGTGCCAGCAGCCTCGGGACAGGGCCTTACAATGAGCAGTTCTTC. Amino acid sequence: CASSLGTGPYNEQFF.

The V call is TRBV6-1, the J call TRBJ1-3; D ambiguous. The germline V gene encodes CDR1 MNHNS and CDR2 SASEGT. The ends were cut back, 1 base at V and 0 bases at J, with 7 bases in the middle. CDR3 size: 15 residues. CDR3 nucleotide sequence: TGTGCCAGCAGTGAAGTGGGCATCTCTGGAAACACCATATATTTT. Translated: CASSEVGISGNTIYF.

V usage is TRBV6-5 and J usage is TRBJ1-3, with D hard to call. Trimming took off 0 bases at V and 4 bases at J, with 13 bases between the two ends. The CDR3 contains 16 residues. CDR1 and CDR2 from the germline V gene are MNHEY and SVGAGI. CDR3 sequence: CASSYSITPRGNTIYF. The DNA for the CDR3 is TGTGCCAGCAGTTACTCGATTACCCCGAGGGGAAACACCATATATTTT.

V gene TRBV4-1 combines with J gene TRBJ1-4, with 8 bases fitting TRBD1. The CDR3 sequence is 17 residues long. J was trimmed by 0 bases and V by 1 base; bases with no gene match: 4. The germline gives CDR1 MGHRA, CDR2 YSYEKL. The CDR3 coding sequence is TGCGCCAGCAGCCAAGCCAACAGGGGGGCAACTAATGAAAAACTGTTTTTT. Amino acids: CASSQANRGATNEKLFF.

In nucleotides, the CDR3 is TGTGCCAGCAGCCGAGGGCCAGCGGGGGGCACAGAGACCCAGTACTTC. Protein: CASSRGPAGGTETQYF. V usage is TRBV7-6 and J usage is TRBJ2-5; TRBD2 matches 9 bases. With 5 bases clipped from V and 4 bases from J, the junction kept 11 bases outside the gene matches. Germline V lookup: CDR1 SGHVS, CDR2 FNYEAQ. This CDR3 comprises 16 residues. The whole variable domain, filled in from reference TRBV7-6 and TRBJ2-5, reads GAGVSQSPRYKVTKRGQDVALRCDPISGHVSLYWYRQALGQGPEFLTYFNYEAQQDKSGLPNDRFSAERPEGSISTLTIQRTEQRDSAMYRCASSRGPAGGTETQYFGPGTRLLVL.

The rearrangement uses TRBV10-2 and TRBJ2-1; 10 bases match TRBD2. V gave up 6 bases and J gave up 6 bases; unmatched junction bases: 5. The CDR3 consists of 14 residues. Germline V gives CDR1 WSHSY, CDR2 SAAADI. The CDR3 coding sequence is TGCGCCAGCAGGAGCGGGGGGGCCGGCAATGAGCAGTTCTTC. Its protein product is CASRSGGAGNEQFF.

The chain uses TRBV2 and TRBJ1-6; D gene unclear. V lost 8 bases to trimming and J lost 10 bases, with 9 bases between them. CDR1 is SNHLY and CDR2 is FYNNEI in the germline V gene. The CDR3 contains 11 residues. CDR3 sequence (DNA): TGTGCCAGCCTATATAGCTCACCCCTCCACTTT. It encodes CASLYSSPLHF.

This chain uses TRBV25-1 with TRBJ1-6; D may be TRBD1 (6 bases). CDR1 is MGHDK and CDR2 is SYGVNS in the germline V gene. V dropped 3 bases and J dropped 2 bases, with 8 bases sitting between them. This CDR3 region has 15 residues. The CDR3 loop reads CASSDGGTYNSPLHF. CDR3 nucleotide sequence: TGTGCCAGCAGTGATGGGGGCACCTATAATTCACCCCTCCACTTT.

The chain uses TRBV24-1 and TRBJ2-7; a possible D gene is TRBD1 (6 bases). Germline V gene sequence: CDR1 KGHDR, CDR2 SFDVKD. Trimming took off 3 bases at V and 4 bases at J, with 9 bases between the two ends. The CDR3 sequence is 13 residues long. CDR3 protein: CATSDGGRYEQYF. In DNA form, the CDR3 reads TGTGCCACCAGTGATGGGGGCCGATACGAGCAGTACTTC.

The chain carries TRBV19 and TRBJ1-5, with 8 bases lining up with TRBD1. This CDR3 has 13 amino acids. Germline V CDR1 and CDR2: LNHDA, SQIVND (reference sequence). With V trimmed by 7 bases and J by 7 bases, 6 bases remained unmatched. Written as DNA, the CDR3 is TGTGCCAGTAATGACAGGGGTGGGCAGCCCCAGCATTTT. Its protein is CASNDRGGQPQHF.

The CDR3 reads CASSQSSGGLQETQYF. CDR3 nucleotide sequence: TGCGCCAGCAGCCAAAGCAGCGGGGGGCTTCAAGAGACCCAGTACTTC. V and J are TRBV4-1 and TRBJ2-5; 9 nucleotides match TRBD2. The CDR3 consists of 16 residues. V was pared by 2 bases and J by 2 bases, with 6 bases of the junction left unmatched. Germline CDR1 and CDR2: MGHRA and YSYEKL.

The chain is built from TRBV18 and TRBJ1-1, with D hard to call. This CDR3 contains 13 residues. Trimming removed 0 bases from V and 6 bases from J, with 8 bases in between. CDR1 is KGHSH, CDR2 LQKENI, per germline. The CDR3 is CASSPPGRAEAFF. For the CDR3, the DNA is TGTGCCAGCTCACCACCGGGGAGGGCTGAAGCTTTCTTT.

The chain is built from TRBV6-5 and TRBJ1-1; D perhaps matches TRBD1 (6 bases). The CDR3 extends over 12 amino acids. V lost 5 bases, J lost 6 bases, and 10 bases lay in between. CDR1 and CDR2 from the germline V gene are MNHEY and SVGAGI. Here the CDR3 reads CASSKDRPEAFF. CDR3 bases: TGTGCCAGCAGTAAGGACAGACCTGAAGCTTTCTTT.

The rearrangement links TRBV5-1 to TRBJ2-7, with D possibly being TRBD2 (5 bases). With 0 bases removed from V and 2 bases from J, the gap between germline ends came to 9 bases. Germline CDR1 SGHRS, CDR2 YFSETQ. The CDR3 runs 14 residues. In DNA form, the CDR3 reads TGCGCCAGCAGCTTGGAAGAGGGAACCTACGAGCAGTACTTC. Its protein product is CASSLEEGTYEQYF. The full variable domain, completed using reference TRBV5-1 and TRBJ2-7, is KAGVTQTPRYLIKTRGQQVTLSCSPISGHRSVSWYQQTPGQGLQFLFEYFSETQRNKGNFPGRFSGRQFSNSRSEMNVSTLELGDSALYLCASSLEEGTYEQYFGPGTRLTVT.

This chain connects TRBV6-5 to TRBJ1-4, with D unclear. Trimming shortened V by 0 bases and J by 0 bases, and 5 bases separated the two germline ends. Germline V lookup: CDR1 MNHEY, CDR2 SVGAGI. CDR3 length: 15 amino acids. CDR3 loop: CASSYSQSTNEKLFF. The DNA of the CDR3 is TGTGCCAGCAGTTACTCGCAGTCAACTAATGAAAAACTGTTTTTT.